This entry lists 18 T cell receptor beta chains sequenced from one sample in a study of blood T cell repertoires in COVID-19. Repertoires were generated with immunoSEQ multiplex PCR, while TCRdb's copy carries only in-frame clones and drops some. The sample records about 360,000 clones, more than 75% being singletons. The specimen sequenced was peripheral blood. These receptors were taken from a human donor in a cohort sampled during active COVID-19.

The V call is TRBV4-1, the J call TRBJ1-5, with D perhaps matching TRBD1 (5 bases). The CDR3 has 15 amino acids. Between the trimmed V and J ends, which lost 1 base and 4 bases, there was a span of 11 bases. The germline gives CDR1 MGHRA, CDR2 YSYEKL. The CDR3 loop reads CASSQVATDNQPQHF. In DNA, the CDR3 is TGCGCCAGCAGCCAAGTCGCGACAGATAATCAGCCCCAGCATTTT.

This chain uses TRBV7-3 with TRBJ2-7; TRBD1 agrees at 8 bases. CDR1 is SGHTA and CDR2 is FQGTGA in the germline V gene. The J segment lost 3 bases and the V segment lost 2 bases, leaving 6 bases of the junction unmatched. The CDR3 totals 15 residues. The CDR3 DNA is TGTGCCAGCAGCTTAGGTGAAGGACAGGGCTACGAGCAGTACTTC. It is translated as CASSLGEGQGYEQYF.

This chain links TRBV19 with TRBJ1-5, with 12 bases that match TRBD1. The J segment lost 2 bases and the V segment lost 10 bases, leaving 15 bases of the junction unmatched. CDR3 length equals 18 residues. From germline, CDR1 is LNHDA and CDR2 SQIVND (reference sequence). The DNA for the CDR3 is TGTGCCACCCAGAGATGGGGACAGGGGGCGGGGGGCAATCAGCCCCAGCATTTT. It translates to CATQRWGQGAGGNQPQHF.

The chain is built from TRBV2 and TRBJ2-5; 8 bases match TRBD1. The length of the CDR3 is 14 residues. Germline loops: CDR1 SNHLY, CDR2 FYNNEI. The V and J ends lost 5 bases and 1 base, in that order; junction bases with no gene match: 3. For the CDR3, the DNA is TGTGCCAGCAGTCGGGACAGGTCCCAAGAGACCCAGTACTTC. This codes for CASSRDRSQETQYF.

CDR3 protein: CASSLFRQAYGYTF. DNA for the CDR3: TGTGCCAGCAGCTTATTTCGACAGGCCTATGGCTACACCTTC. The chain recombines TRBV7-2 with TRBJ1-2; D is possibly TRBD1 (6 bases). The V and J ends lost 2 bases and 4 bases respectively, with 11 bases between them. The length of the CDR3 is 14 residues. From germline, CDR1 is SGHTA and CDR2 FQGNSA.

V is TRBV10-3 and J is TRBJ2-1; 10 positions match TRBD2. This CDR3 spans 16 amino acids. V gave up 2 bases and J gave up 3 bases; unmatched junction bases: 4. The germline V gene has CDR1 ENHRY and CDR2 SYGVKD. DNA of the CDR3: TGTGCCATCAGTGAGGCCGGGACTAGCGACTACAATGAGCAGTTCTTC. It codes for CAISEAGTSDYNEQFF.

In DNA form, the CDR3 reads TGTGCCAGCAGCTTAGCCATCCCTCAGGAGACCCAGTACTTC. Translated: CASSLAIPQETQYF. The rearrangement uses TRBV11-2 and TRBJ2-5; D remains unclear. The CDR3 spans 14 residues. Trimming shortened V by 1 base and J by 5 bases, and 11 bases separated the two germline ends. Germline CDR1 and CDR2: SGHAT and FQNNGV. Full variable domain (missing parts from reference TRBV11-2 and TRBJ2-5): EAGVAQSPRYKIIEKRQSVAFWCNPISGHATLYWYQQILGQGPKLLIQFQNNGVVDDSQLPKDRFSAERLKGVDSTLKIQPAKLEDSAVYLCASSLAIPQETQYFGPGTRLLVL.

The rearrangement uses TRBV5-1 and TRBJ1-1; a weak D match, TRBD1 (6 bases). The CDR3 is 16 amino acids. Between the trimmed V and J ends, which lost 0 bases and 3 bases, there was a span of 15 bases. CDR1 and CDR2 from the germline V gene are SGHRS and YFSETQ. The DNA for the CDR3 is TGCGCCAGCAGCTTGGAGGTACTGGGGGCTTACACTGAAGCTTTCTTT. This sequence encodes CASSLEVLGAYTEAFF.

The DNA for the CDR3 is TGTGCCAGCAGCTTAGCCCTAGCGGAAGGCCATACGCAGTATTTT. This sequence encodes CASSLALAEGHTQYF. J is TRBJ2-3 and V is TRBV7-2; 7 bases are shared with TRBD2. CDR1 and CDR2 (germline): SGHTA, FQGNSA. V lost 0 bases and J lost 7; bases outside the gene matches: 7. This CDR3 contains 15 residues. Full variable domain (remainder filled in from reference TRBV7-2 and TRBJ2-3): GAGVSQSPSNKVTEKGKDVELRCDPISGHTALYWYRQSLGQGLEFLIYFQGNSAPDKSGLPSDRFSAERTGGSVSTLTIQRTQQEDSAVYLCASSLALAEGHTQYFGPGTRLTVL.

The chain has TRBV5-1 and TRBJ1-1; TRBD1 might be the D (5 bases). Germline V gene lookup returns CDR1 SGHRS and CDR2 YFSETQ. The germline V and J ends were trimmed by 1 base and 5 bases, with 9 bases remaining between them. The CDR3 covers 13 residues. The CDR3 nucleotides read TGCGCCAGCAGCTTGTCTCGGGGGACTGAAGCTTTCTTT. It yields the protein CASSLSRGTEAFF.

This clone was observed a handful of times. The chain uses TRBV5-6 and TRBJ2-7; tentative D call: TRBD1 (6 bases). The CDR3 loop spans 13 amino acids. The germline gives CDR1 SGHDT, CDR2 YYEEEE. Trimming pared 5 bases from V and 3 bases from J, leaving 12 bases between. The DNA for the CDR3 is TGTGCCAGCAGACCACAGGGTAACTACGAGCAGTACTTC. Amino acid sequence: CASRPQGNYEQYF.

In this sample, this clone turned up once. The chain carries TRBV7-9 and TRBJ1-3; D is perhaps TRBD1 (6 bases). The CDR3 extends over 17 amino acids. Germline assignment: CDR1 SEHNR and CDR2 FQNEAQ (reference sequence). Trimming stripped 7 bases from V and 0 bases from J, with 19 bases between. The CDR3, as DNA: TGTGCCAGCACACCCGGGACACCCGAAGCCTCTGGAAACACCATATATTTT. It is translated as CASTPGTPEASGNTIYF.

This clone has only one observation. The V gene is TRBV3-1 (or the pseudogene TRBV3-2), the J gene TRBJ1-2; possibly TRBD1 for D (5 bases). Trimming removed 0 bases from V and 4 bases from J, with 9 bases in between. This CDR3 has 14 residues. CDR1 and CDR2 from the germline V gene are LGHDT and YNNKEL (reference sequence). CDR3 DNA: TGTGCCAGCAGCCAAGAGGGGCAGAGCTATGGCTACACCTTC. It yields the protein CASSQEGQSYGYTF.

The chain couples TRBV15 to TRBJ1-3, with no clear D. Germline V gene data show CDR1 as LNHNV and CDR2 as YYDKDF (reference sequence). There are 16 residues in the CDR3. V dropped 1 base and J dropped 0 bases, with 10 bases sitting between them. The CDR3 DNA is TGTGCCACCAGCAGAGGTCAGATGTTCTCTGGAAACACCATATATTTT. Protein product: CATSRGQMFSGNTIYF.

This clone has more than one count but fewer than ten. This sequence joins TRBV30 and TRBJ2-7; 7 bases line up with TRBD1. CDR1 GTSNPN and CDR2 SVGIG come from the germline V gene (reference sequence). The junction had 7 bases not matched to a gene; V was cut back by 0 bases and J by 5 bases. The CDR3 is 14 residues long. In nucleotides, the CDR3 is TGTGCCTGGAGTGTACACAGGGGCTACAACGAGCAGTACTTC. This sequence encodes CAWSVHRGYNEQYF.

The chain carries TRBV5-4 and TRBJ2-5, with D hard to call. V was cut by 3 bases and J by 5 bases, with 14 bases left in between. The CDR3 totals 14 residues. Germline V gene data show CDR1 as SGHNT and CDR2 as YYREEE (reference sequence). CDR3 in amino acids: CASSSAGVAETQYF. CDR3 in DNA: TGTGCCAGCAGCTCGGCTGGTGTAGCTGAGACCCAGTACTTC.

The CDR3 reads CASRITTGASGEQFF. CDR3 sequence (DNA): TGTGCCAGCAGGATAACGACAGGGGCTAGCGGTGAGCAGTTCTTC. The gene calls are TRBV7-8 and TRBJ2-1; TRBD1 might be the D (8 bases). Germline values: CDR1 SGHVS, CDR2 FQNEAQ. The CDR3 extends over 15 amino acids. V was pared by 6 bases and J by 9 bases, with 21 bases between.

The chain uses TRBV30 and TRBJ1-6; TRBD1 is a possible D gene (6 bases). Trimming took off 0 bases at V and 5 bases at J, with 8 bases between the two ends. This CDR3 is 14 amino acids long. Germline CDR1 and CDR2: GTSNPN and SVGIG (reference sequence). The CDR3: CAWSVGGDNSPLHF. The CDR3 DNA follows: TGTGCCTGGAGTGTTGGGGGCGATAATTCACCCCTCCACTTT.